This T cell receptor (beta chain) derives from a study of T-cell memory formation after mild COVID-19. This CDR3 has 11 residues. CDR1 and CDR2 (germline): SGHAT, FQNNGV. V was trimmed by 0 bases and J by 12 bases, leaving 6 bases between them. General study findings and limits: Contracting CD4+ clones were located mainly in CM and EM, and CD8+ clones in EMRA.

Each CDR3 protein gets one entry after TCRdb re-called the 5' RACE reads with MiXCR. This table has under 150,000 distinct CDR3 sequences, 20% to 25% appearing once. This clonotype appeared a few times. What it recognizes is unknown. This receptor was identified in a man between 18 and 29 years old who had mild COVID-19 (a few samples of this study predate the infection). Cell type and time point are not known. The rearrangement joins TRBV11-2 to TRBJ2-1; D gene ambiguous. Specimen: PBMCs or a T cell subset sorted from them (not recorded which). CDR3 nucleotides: TGTGCCAGCAGCTTAGACCAGCCGCAGTTCTTC. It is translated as CASSLDQPQFF.